This entry lists 23 T cell receptor beta chains sequenced from one sample in a study of T-cell reconstitution after alpha-beta-depleted transplantation in children. Construction of the TCRbeta library involved unique molecular identifiers. TCRdb used MiXCR to reprocess the PCR reads, holding one entry per CDR3 protein. The sample has about 150,000 distinct CDR3 sequences, around 10% seen once; the top ten hold approximately 18%. The starting material was PBMCs, mostly from graft donor cells, obtained 180 days after TCRalphabeta/CD19-depleted stem cell transplant. These receptors were taken from a female patient aged 2-10 years who had a stem cell transplant for congenital amegakaryocytic thrombocytopenia, so the T cells may come from the graft donor.

This clonotype was counted a few times. V and J are TRBV10-2 and TRBJ1-5; D is undetermined. The CDR3 has 12 residues. Germline CDR1 reads WSHSY; CDR2 reads SAAADI. With 3 bases removed from V and 4 bases from J, the gap between germline ends came to 4 bases. The CDR3 protein is CASSDPNQPQHF. DNA for the CDR3: TGCGCCAGCAGTGACCCGAATCAGCCCCAGCATTTT.

The chain links TRBV20-1 to TRBJ2-7; 13 bases align to TRBD2. V trimming: 4 bases; J trimming: 6 bases; junction bases outside the gene matches: 12. Germline V CDR1 and CDR2: DFQATT, SNEGSKA (reference sequence). CDR3 length: 16 residues. CDR3 bases: TGCAGTGCTAAACCGTTCGGACTAGCGGGAGATGCCGAGCAGTACTTC. It is translated as CSAKPFGLAGDAEQYF.

This clonotype was counted many times. The gene calls are TRBV4-2 and TRBJ1-1; no reliable D call. Trimming shortened V by 1 base and J by 6 bases, and 12 bases separated the two germline ends. The length of the CDR3 is 14 residues. Looked up from germline, CDR1 is LGHNA and CDR2 is YNFKEQ. The CDR3, as DNA: TGTGCCAGCAGCCAAGTGGTGGGTTTCGCTGAAGCTTTCTTT. Protein sequence: CASSQVVGFAEAFF.

This clonotype was counted at least ten times. This sequence joins TRBV28 and TRBJ2-2, with D unresolved. Trimming pared 5 bases from V and 6 bases from J, leaving 13 bases between. Per germline, CDR1 MDHEN and CDR2 SYDVKM. The length of the CDR3 is 14 residues. The CDR3: CASSPLRIAGELFF. DNA for the CDR3: TGTGCCAGCAGTCCCCTCAGGATCGCCGGGGAGCTGTTTTTT.

This clonotype showed up many times. The chain has TRBV5-1 and TRBJ2-1; 8 bases fit TRBD2. Germline loops: CDR1 SGHRS, CDR2 YFSETQ. V dropped 1 base and J dropped 4; count of bases not matched to a gene: 7. The CDR3 totals 16 residues. CDR3 loop: CASSLNGRGVYNEQFF. The CDR3 DNA is TGCGCCAGCAGCTTGAATGGGCGGGGGGTGTACAATGAGCAGTTCTTC.

In its sample, this clonotype was seen many times. The gene calls are TRBV3-1 and TRBJ1-6, with D unclear. V was clipped by 3 bases and J by 0 bases, with 6 bases between them. From germline, CDR1 is LGHDT and CDR2 YNNKEL (reference sequence). The CDR3 totals 15 residues. The CDR3 here is CASSHGSSYNSPLHF. Here the CDR3 DNA reads TGTGCCAGCAGCCATGGCAGCTCCTATAATTCACCCCTCCACTTT. Full variable domain (rest looked up from reference TRBV3-1 and TRBJ1-6): DTAVSQTPKYLVTQMGNDKSIKCEQNLGHDTMYWYKQDSKKFLKIMFSYNNKELIINETVPNRFSPKSPDKAHLNLHINSLELGDSAVYFCASSHGSSYNSPLHFGNGTRLTVT.

There are many counts of this clonotype. The chain couples TRBV20-1 to TRBJ1-1; 12 bases match TRBD1. Trimming cost V 7 bases and J 3 bases; bases outside gene matches: 15. The CDR3 extends over 17 amino acids. Germline CDR1 and CDR2: DFQATT and SNEGSKA (reference sequence). The CDR3 is CSDTVGTGGLADTEAFF. CDR3 coding DNA: TGCAGTGACACGGTCGGGACAGGGGGCCTTGCGGACACTGAAGCTTTCTTT.

A word on this clonotype: Since a much larger clone is just one base distant, this may be a read error. The chain combines TRBV7-3 with TRBJ2-1; D may be TRBD2 (6 bases). The length of the CDR3 is 14 residues. CDR1 is SGHTA and CDR2 is FQGTGA in the germline V gene. DNA of the CDR3: TGTGCCTGCAGCCCATCGACTAGAAGCGGTGAGCAGTTCTTC. It encodes CACSPSTRSGEQFF. Full variable domain (remainder filled in from reference TRBV7-3 and TRBJ2-1): GAGVSQTPSNKVTEKGKYVELRCDPISGHTALYWYRQSLGQGPEFLIYFQGTGAADDSGLPNDRFFAVRPEGSVSTLKIQRTERGDSAVYLCACSPSTRSGEQFFGPGTRLTVL.

This clonotype came up many times. This chain uses TRBV28 with TRBJ2-7; D not certain. The CDR3 has 11 residues. V dropped 5 bases and J dropped 4 bases, with 6 bases sitting between them. The germline CDR1 and CDR2 sequences are MDHEN and SYDVKM. Written as DNA, the CDR3 is TGTGCCAGCAGTAAGGGTTACGAGCAGTACTTC. This encodes CASSKGYEQYF.

The chain employs TRBV12-3 or TRBV12-4 and TRBJ1-3; TRBD1 is a possible D gene (6 bases). V lost 6 bases and J 0 bases, leaving 12 bases between the germline ends. The CDR3 runs 15 residues. In nucleotides, the CDR3 is TGTGCCAGCAGACTCCGGGGGCTCTCTGGAAACACCATATATTTT. Translating it yields CASRLRGLSGNTIYF.

This clonotype was seen many times. The V and J genes are TRBV12-3 or TRBV12-4 and TRBJ2-7, with D hard to call. V lost 3 bases, J lost 5 bases, and 8 bases lay in between. This CDR3 region has 12 residues. The CDR3 spells CASSFWQNEQYF. CDR3 bases: TGTGCCAGCAGTTTCTGGCAGAACGAGCAGTACTTC.

The chain carries TRBV20-1 and TRBJ2-5; 8 bases agree with TRBD2. The CDR3 covers 13 residues. Germline V gene lookup returns CDR1 DFQATT and CDR2 SNEGSKA (reference sequence). The junction had 3 bases not matched to a gene; V was cut back by 5 bases and J by 1 base. DNA of the CDR3: TGCAGTGCTCCTACTAGCGGCCAAGAGACCCAGTACTTC. Amino acids: CSAPTSGQETQYF.

This clonotype appeared many times. The rearrangement links TRBV7-2 to TRBJ2-7; D is unclear. CDR3 size: 13 residues. Trimming removed 3 bases from V and 5 bases from J, with 11 bases in between. Per the germline V gene, CDR1 is SGHTA and CDR2 is FQGNSA. CDR3 sequence reads: CASSFTWADEQYF. As DNA, the CDR3 is TGTGCCAGCAGCTTTACTTGGGCGGACGAGCAGTACTTC.

Many counts were recorded for this clonotype. The chain joins TRBV5-4 to TRBJ2-3, with unresolved D. Germline V gene lookup returns CDR1 SGHNT and CDR2 YYREEE (reference sequence). With 0 bases removed from V and 0 bases from J, the gap between germline ends came to 5 bases. The CDR3 spans 14 residues. The CDR3 DNA sequence: TGTGCCAGCAGCTTGGACCAGAGCACAGATACGCAGTATTTT. This codes for CASSLDQSTDTQYF.

The gene calls are TRBV4-2 and TRBJ1-1, with D maybe TRBD1 (5 bases). The CDR3 length is 14 residues. Trimming removed 1 base at V and 8 bases at J, with 14 bases between. The germline V gene has CDR1 LGHNA and CDR2 YNFKEQ. The CDR3 spells CASSQATKGPEAFF. DNA of the CDR3: TGTGCCAGCAGCCAAGCGACAAAGGGGCCCGAAGCTTTCTTT.

This clonotype has a handful of counts. This chain uses TRBV20-1 with TRBJ2-2, with 8 bases fitting TRBD2. Germline loops: CDR1 DFQATT, CDR2 SNEGSKA (reference sequence). This CDR3 spans 14 amino acids. V shed 5 bases, J shed 4 bases, and the junction held 6 bases outside the gene matches. The CDR3 region has the DNA TGCAGTGCTTCAAGCGGGAGTGCCACCGGGGAGCTGTTTTTT. This sequence encodes CSASSGSATGELFF.

This clonotype was observed many times. V is TRBV20-1 and J is TRBJ2-5; D possibly corresponds to TRBD1 (6 bases). CDR3 size: 12 residues. Germline loops: CDR1 DFQATT, CDR2 SNEGSKA (reference sequence). Between the trimmed V and J ends, which lost 6 bases and 5 bases, there was a span of 13 bases. CDR3 nucleotide sequence: TGCAGTGCCACGGACAGAAGGGAGACCCAGTACTTC. Protein: CSATDRRETQYF.

This clonotype was seen many times. The V gene is TRBV28, the J gene TRBJ2-3; a possible D gene is TRBD2 (5 bases). This CDR3 has 15 residues. V gave up 5 bases and J gave up 2 bases, with 14 bases separating them. Germline V gene data show CDR1 as MDHEN and CDR2 as SYDVKM. The DNA of the CDR3 is TGTGCCAGCAGTCTCCCACTGACTACCACAGATACGCAGTATTTT. Its protein is CASSLPLTTTDTQYF.

This clonotype was observed many times. The rearrangement links TRBV12-3 or TRBV12-4 to TRBJ2-1; D is unresolved. The CDR3 runs to 14 residues. Trimming pared 0 bases from V and 9 bases from J, leaving 12 bases between. CDR3 coding DNA: TGTGCCAGCAGTTTAGCGCGCGTTGTTGGTGAGCAGTTCTTC. Its protein product is CASSLARVVGEQFF.

There are many counts of this clonotype. This chain connects TRBV3-1 to TRBJ2-3; D possibly corresponds to TRBD2 (6 bases). The ends were cut back, 1 base at V and 1 base at J, with 6 bases in the middle. Looked up from germline, CDR1 is LGHDT and CDR2 is YNNKEL (reference sequence). The CDR3 extends over 14 amino acids. The DNA of the CDR3 is TGTGCCAGCAGCCAAGGCGGGGGCACAGATACGCAGTATTTT. This encodes CASSQGGGTDTQYF.

The gene calls are TRBV19 and TRBJ2-1; 8 nucleotides line up with TRBD1. V lost 9 bases to trimming and J lost 2 bases; unmatched junction nucleotides: 3. Germline V gene lookup returns CDR1 LNHDA and CDR2 SQIVND (reference sequence). The CDR3 contains 13 residues. The CDR3 DNA reads TGTGCCAGCGGACAGGGACCCTACAATGAGCAGTTCTTC. Translated, it gives CASGQGPYNEQFF.

V is TRBV4-2 and J is TRBJ1-3; possibly TRBD1 for D (6 bases). The germline V gene has CDR1 LGHNA and CDR2 YNFKEQ. Trimming took off 2 bases at V and 2 bases at J, with 16 bases between the two ends. The length of the CDR3 is 17 residues. The DNA of the CDR3 is TGTGCCAGCAGCCAAAGGTTAAGGGGGGCGGCTGGAAACACCATATATTTT. It is translated as CASSQRLRGAAGNTIYF.

This clonotype has a count of ten or more. V usage is TRBV5-4 and J usage is TRBJ1-5; 8 nucleotides match TRBD1. Germline CDR1 reads SGHNT; CDR2 reads YYREEE (reference sequence). V trimming: 2 bases; J trimming: 5 bases; junction bases outside the gene matches: 3. This CDR3 has 14 residues. The CDR3 protein is CASSLQGVDQPQHF. The CDR3 nucleotides are TGTGCCAGCAGCTTACAGGGGGTGGATCAGCCCCAGCATTTT.